What follows is one T cell receptor (beta chain) and its context. These data are taken from a study of blood T cell repertoires in COVID-19. Clones were read by immunoSEQ multiplex PCR, and TCRdb kept only the in-frame ones, dropping some. In the table there are approximately 330,000 clones, around 90% of which are singletons. Seattle patient enrollment occurred during active infection, with longitudinal follow-up thereafter. Sample: peripheral blood. The receptor was isolated from a woman between 40 and 50 years old with COVID-19, enrolled during active disease.

The CDR3 loop reads CASSIGTDSGAWSNEQFF. CDR3 bases: TGTGCCAGCAGTATAGGGACTGACAGCGGAGCTTGGTCGAATGAGCAGTTCTTC. The rearrangement joins TRBV28 to TRBJ2-1; perhaps TRBD2 as D (6 bases). In germline, CDR1 is MDHEN, CDR2 SYDVKM. The CDR3 consists of 18 residues. Trimming took off 5 bases at V and 7 bases at J, with 27 bases between the two ends.